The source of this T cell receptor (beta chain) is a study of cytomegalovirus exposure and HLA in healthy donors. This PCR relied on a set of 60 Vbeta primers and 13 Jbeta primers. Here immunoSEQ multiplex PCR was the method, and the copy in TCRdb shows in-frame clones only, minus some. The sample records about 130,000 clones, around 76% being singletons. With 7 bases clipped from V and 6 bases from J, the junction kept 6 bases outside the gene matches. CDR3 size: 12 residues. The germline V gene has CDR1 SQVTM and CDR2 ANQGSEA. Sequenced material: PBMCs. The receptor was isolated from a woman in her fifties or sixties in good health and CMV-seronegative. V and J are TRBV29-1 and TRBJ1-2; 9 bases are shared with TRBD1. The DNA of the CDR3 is TGCAGCGGCCTACAGGGGGCCAATGGCTACACCTTC. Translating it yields CSGLQGANGYTF.